The 28 T cell receptor beta chains below come from one sample, sequenced in a study of OX40 agonist ivuxolimab in advanced cancers. Only in-frame clones appear in the TCRdb table, and some are missing; sequencing was by immunoSEQ multiplex PCR. In the table there are roughly 92,000 clones, 75% to 95% of which are singletons. The sequencing used CD4+ or CD8+ T cells sorted from blood, collected in a trial of the OX40 agonist ivuxolimab. These receptors all stem from an adult with an advanced solid tumor such as melanoma, head and neck, liver or kidney cancer.

V gene TRBV29-1 combines with J gene TRBJ1-1, with unresolved D. Germline CDR1 and CDR2: SQVTM and ANQGSEA. V was shortened by 5 bases and J by 0 bases, with 7 bases between the two germline ends. CDR3 size: 12 residues. The CDR3 reads CSVLSLNTEAFF. CDR3 DNA sequence: TGCAGCGTTCTCAGTTTGAACACTGAAGCTTTCTTT.

This chain connects TRBV11-3 to TRBJ2-7; 7 bases line up with TRBD1. V lost 5 bases, J lost 2 bases, and 12 bases stayed unmatched. The length of the CDR3 is 16 residues. Germline CDR1 SGHNT, CDR2 YENEEA. The CDR3 region has the DNA TGTGCCAGCAGCCGCTCCTCGGACAGGCCTACCTACGAGCAGTACTTC. It is translated as CASSRSSDRPTYEQYF.

The CDR3 nucleotides are TGTGCCAGCAACCTTCGGACAGGGGAGGAGACCCAGTACTTC. Amino acid sequence: CASNLRTGEETQYF. The chain uses TRBV2 and TRBJ2-5, with 9 bases lining up with TRBD1. The CDR3 consists of 14 residues. After removal of 7 bases from V and 5 bases from J, the junction contained 8 bases not matched to a gene. Per the germline V gene, CDR1 is SNHLY and CDR2 is FYNNEI.

This chain uses TRBV12-5 with TRBJ2-7; perhaps TRBD2 as D (5 bases). CDR3 length: 16 amino acids. Germline V gene lookup returns CDR1 LGHNT and CDR2 FRNRAP. With 3 bases removed from V and 0 bases from J, the gap between germline ends came to 15 bases. CDR3 protein: CASGFTVWESSYEQYF. The CDR3 DNA reads TGTGCTAGTGGTTTTACGGTGTGGGAGAGCTCCTACGAGCAGTACTTC. The variable domain in full, completed from reference TRBV12-5 and TRBJ2-7, reads DARVTQTPRHKVTEMGQEVTMRCQPILGHNTVFWYRQTMMQGLELLAYFRNRAPLDDSGMPKDRFSAEMPDATLATLKIQPSEPRDSAVYFCASGFTVWESSYEQYFGPGTRLTVT.

V usage is TRBV28 and J usage is TRBJ2-2; D is perhaps TRBD1 (5 bases). CDR1 is MDHEN and CDR2 is SYDVKM in the germline V gene. V shed 6 bases and J shed 3 bases, with 14 bases lying between them. CDR3 length equals 15 residues. The CDR3 protein is CASRKDTAYTGELFF. The CDR3 bases are TGTGCCAGCAGAAAGGACACGGCTTACACCGGGGAGCTGTTTTTT.

The genes are TRBV30 and TRBJ1-4; D might be TRBD1 (6 bases). The CDR3 is 14 amino acids. Trimming took off 5 bases at V and 8 bases at J, with 18 bases between the two ends. CDR1 is GTSNPN and CDR2 is SVGIG in the germline V gene (reference sequence). This CDR3 reads CAWGIGGGGEKLFF. The CDR3 DNA reads as TGTGCCTGGGGAATAGGGGGAGGAGGAGAAAAACTGTTTTTT. Using reference TRBV30 and TRBJ1-4 for the parts outside the CDR3, the full variable domain is SQTIHQWPATLVQPVGSPLSLECTVEGTSNPNLYWYRQAAGRGLQLLFYSVGIGQISSEVPQNLSASRPQDRQFILSSKKLLLSDSGFYLCAWGIGGGGEKLFFGSGTQLSVL.

On this clone: This same CDR3 is encoded by further DNA sequences in the sample. This chain links TRBV30 with TRBJ1-1; the D is unclear. V was shortened by 4 bases and J by 0 bases, with 3 bases between the two germline ends. The CDR3 has 11 residues. Germline CDR1 GTSNPN, CDR2 SVGIG (reference sequence). This chain's CDR3 is CAWTLNTEAFF. CDR3 DNA: TGTGCCTGGACTTTGAACACTGAAGCTTTCTTT. The complete variable domain, with remaining parts taken from reference TRBV30 and TRBJ1-1, reads SQTIHQWPATLVQPVGSPLSLECTVEGTSNPNLYWYRQAAGRGLQLLFYSVGIGQISSEVPQNLSASRPQDRQFILSSKKLLLSDSGFYLCAWTLNTEAFFGQGTRLTVV.

This chain joins TRBV6-5 and TRBJ1-1, with TRBD1 matching over 7 bases. Germline CDR1 is MNHEY and CDR2 is SVGAGI. The V and J ends lost 6 bases and 1 base, in that order; junction bases with no gene match: 2. The CDR3 is 13 residues long. The CDR3 region is CASRWTGNTEAFF. Written as DNA, the CDR3 is TGTGCCAGCAGATGGACAGGGAACACTGAAGCTTTCTTT.

The chain couples TRBV21-1 to TRBJ2-7; whether TRBD1, the table's D call, matches the DNA was not checked. TRBV21-1 is a pseudogene locus. The CDR3 is 16 amino acids. CDR3 nucleotide sequence: TGTGCCAGCAGCAAAGAGCTCAGGGTGGGCTCCTACGAGCAGTACTTC. This encodes CASSKELRVGSYEQYF.

The chain joins TRBV6-6 to TRBJ1-1; D uncertain. The CDR3 totals 11 residues. V shed 6 bases and J shed 10 bases, with 12 bases lying between them. Germline V gives CDR1 MNHNY, CDR2 SVGAGI (reference sequence). The CDR3 bases are TGTGCCAGCAGCCACCAAGTGGGAGCTTTCTTT. Translating gives CASSHQVGAFF.

The chain recombines TRBV6-5 with TRBJ1-3; the D gene is possibly TRBD1 (5 bases). CDR1 is MNHEY and CDR2 is SVGAGI in the germline V gene. There are 15 residues in the CDR3. The germline V and J ends were trimmed by 4 bases and 0 bases, with 10 bases remaining between them. The CDR3 region has the DNA TGTGCCAGCAGTTGGGGGATGAGCTCTGGAAACACCATATATTTT. Its protein product is CASSWGMSSGNTIYF.

The gene calls are TRBV4-2 and TRBJ2-7, with D unresolved. The V end lost 4 bases, the J end lost 0 bases, and 13 bases lay between the germline ends. CDR3 length equals 15 residues. Germline values: CDR1 LGHNA, CDR2 YNFKEQ. The CDR3 here is CASSPAAESSYEQYF. As DNA, the CDR3 is TGTGCCAGCAGCCCCGCGGCAGAGAGCTCCTACGAGCAGTACTTC.

The CDR3 DNA reads TGCGCCAGCAGACTAGCGTCACAACAAGAGACCCAGTACTTC. It specifies CASRLASQQETQYF. The chain links TRBV10-2 to TRBJ2-5; 7 nucleotides match TRBD2. After removal of 6 bases from V and 2 bases from J, the junction contained 6 bases not matched to a gene. This CDR3 contains 14 residues. Looked up from germline, CDR1 is WSHSY and CDR2 is SAAADI.

This rearrangement joins TRBV5-1 to TRBJ2-6; maybe TRBD1 (5 bases). The length of the CDR3 is 17 residues. Trimming took off 0 bases at V and 0 bases at J, with 10 bases between the two ends. Germline V lookup: CDR1 SGHRS, CDR2 YFSETQ. The CDR3 spells CASSLDRPPSGANVLTF. Written as DNA, the CDR3 is TGCGCCAGCAGCTTGGACAGGCCCCCCTCTGGGGCCAACGTCCTGACTTTC.

The chain recombines TRBV18 with TRBJ2-7; the D gene is possibly TRBD1 (7 bases). V shed 3 bases and J shed 6 bases, with 9 bases lying between them. Germline loops: CDR1 KGHSH, CDR2 LQKENI. CDR3 size: 12 residues. As DNA, the CDR3 is TGTGCCAGCTCACCCAGGGGGGTCGAGCAGTACTTC. It encodes CASSPRGVEQYF.

The chain couples TRBV6-5 to TRBJ1-4; tentatively, D is TRBD1 (6 bases). Deletions cut 0 bases from V and 12 bases from J, with 17 bases between. There are 15 residues in the CDR3. From germline, CDR1 is MNHEY and CDR2 SVGAGI. CDR3 loop: CASSYSGSQGRELFF. For the CDR3, the DNA is TGTGCCAGCAGTTACTCGGGAAGCCAGGGGAGGGAACTGTTTTTT.

A single count supports this clone. CDR3 region: CASSLGQGNTEAFF. The CDR3, as DNA: TGTGCCAGCAGTTTAGGGCAGGGAAACACTGAAGCTTTCTTT. V and J are TRBV28 and TRBJ1-1, with D possibly matching TRBD1 (5 bases). The CDR3 length is 14 residues. The V end was cut by 2 bases, the J end by 2 bases, with 9 bases between. Germline CDR1 MDHEN, CDR2 SYDVKM.

The chain uses TRBV19 and TRBJ1-1; TRBD1 aligns across 12 bases. The V segment lost 3 bases and the J segment 1 base; nucleotides outside the gene matches: 6. In germline, CDR1 is LNHDA, CDR2 SQIVND (reference sequence). The CDR3 runs 17 residues. DNA for the CDR3: TGTGCCAGTAGTATCCTCCGGGACAGGGGGCGGAACACTGAAGCTTTCTTT. This translates into CASSILRDRGRNTEAFF.

This clone has just one count. The chain is built from TRBV14 and TRBJ2-5; TRBD2 matches at 9 bases. The J call may be mistaken, given a closer DNA end match to TRBJ2-7. Germline V lookup: CDR1 SGHDN, CDR2 FVKESK. This CDR3 is 14 amino acids long. CDR3 loop: CASSFSGSSYEQYF. Here the CDR3 DNA reads TGTGCCAGCAGCTTTAGCGGGAGCTCCTACGAGCAGTACTTC.

The sample holds one count of this clone. The chain employs TRBV11-2 and TRBJ2-7, with TRBD2 matching over 11 bases. V trimming: 0 bases; J trimming: 3 bases; junction bases outside the gene matches: 1. Germline V gene sequence: CDR1 SGHAT, CDR2 FQNNGV. There are 15 residues in the CDR3. The CDR3 sequence is CASSLEGLAVYEQYF. CDR3 sequence (DNA): TGTGCCAGCAGCTTAGAGGGACTAGCGGTCTACGAGCAGTACTTC.

V is TRBV6-9 and J is TRBJ2-7; D remains unclear. From germline, CDR1 is MNHGY and CDR2 SVAAGI. The CDR3 length is 12 residues. Trimming took off 3 bases at V and 7 bases at J, with 10 bases between the two ends. In DNA, the CDR3 is TGTGCCAGCAGTTACGGTGGCCGGGAGCAGTACTTC. It translates to CASSYGGREQYF.

The chain uses TRBV28 and TRBJ2-2, with D possibly TRBD2 on 5 matching bases. The V end lost 5 bases, the J end lost 1 base, and 14 bases lay between the germline ends. The CDR3 length is 16 residues. Per the germline V gene, CDR1 is MDHEN and CDR2 is SYDVKM. The CDR3 loop reads CASSQYRERNTGELFF. The DNA for the CDR3 is TGTGCCAGCAGTCAATATCGGGAAAGGAACACCGGGGAGCTGTTTTTT.

This chain connects TRBV5-4 to TRBJ2-2, with TRBD2 matching over 12 bases. The CDR3 is made up of 16 amino acids. The V gene end was trimmed by 5 bases and the J gene end by 3 bases; junction bases not matched to a gene: 5. The V gene's germline CDR1 is SGHNT and CDR2 YYREEE (reference sequence). In nucleotides, the CDR3 is TGTGCCAGCAGTCACGGACTAGCGGGGTACACCGGGGAGCTGTTTTTT. Translation gives CASSHGLAGYTGELFF.

The chain couples TRBV7-2 to TRBJ2-3; the match to TRBD2 covers 11 bases. The CDR3 runs 15 residues. With 3 bases clipped from V and 4 bases from J, the junction kept 3 bases outside the gene matches. Germline loops: CDR1 SGHTA, CDR2 FQGNSA. CDR3 protein: CASSLTSGKADTQYF. The CDR3 DNA follows: TGTGCCAGCAGCTTGACTAGCGGGAAAGCAGATACGCAGTATTTT.

The chain links TRBV7-9 to TRBJ2-3; no clear D gene. The germline V gene has CDR1 SEHNR and CDR2 FQNEAQ (reference sequence). Trimming stripped 5 bases from V and 0 bases from J, with 3 bases between. This CDR3 has 12 residues. The CDR3 sequence: CASSISTDTQYF. CDR3 in DNA: TGTGCCAGCAGCATAAGCACAGATACGCAGTATTTT.

The chain is built from TRBV28 and TRBJ1-3; D unresolved. The CDR3 is 12 amino acids. Germline CDR1 reads MDHEN; CDR2 reads SYDVKM. V was cut by 2 bases and J by 7 bases, with 6 bases left in between. The CDR3: CASSLPGNTIYF. The CDR3 DNA sequence: TGTGCCAGCAGTTTACCCGGGAACACCATATATTTT.

V is TRBV6-1 and J is TRBJ2-1; 8 positions match TRBD2. Per germline, CDR1 MNHNS and CDR2 SASEGT. The trim removed 4 bases at V and 2 bases at J, leaving 4 bases unmatched. This CDR3 comprises 15 residues. The CDR3 here is CASSVREVTYNEQFF. CDR3 nucleotide sequence: TGTGCCAGCAGTGTGCGGGAGGTGACCTACAATGAGCAGTTCTTC.

This chain uses TRBV4-1 with TRBJ2-4; D is unresolved. Germline lookup yields CDR1 MGHRA and CDR2 YSYEKL. V lost 1 base and J lost 2, with 6 bases in between. The CDR3 covers 14 residues. CDR3 in DNA: TGCGCCAGCAGCCAAGCGGATTCCAAAAACATTCAGTACTTC. Its translation: CASSQADSKNIQYF.